These 28 T cell receptor beta chains were sequenced from one sample in a study of blood T cell repertoires in COVID-19. Repertoires were generated with immunoSEQ multiplex PCR, while TCRdb's copy carries only in-frame clones and drops some. There are 40,000 to 60,000 clones in the sample; around 82% occur only once, and 14% lies in the top ten. The source material was peripheral blood. Every receptor here comes from a human donor in a cohort sampled during active COVID-19.

V gene TRBV5-5 combines with J gene TRBJ2-7; possibly TRBD2 for D (5 bases). CDR1 and CDR2 (germline): SGHKS, YYEKEE (reference sequence). V was pared by 4 bases and J by 0 bases, with 17 bases between. The CDR3 totals 16 residues. The CDR3 loop reads CASSQRRTTPSYEQYF. Here the CDR3 DNA reads TGTGCCAGCAGCCAGCGGCGGACCACCCCCTCCTACGAGCAGTACTTC.

The table lists this clone with a count of one. The V and J genes are TRBV27 and TRBJ2-2; the D is unclear. The CDR3 is made up of 12 amino acids. The V gene lost 4 bases and the J gene lost 4 bases, with 4 bases spanning the gap. Germline V gene sequence: CDR1 MNHEY, CDR2 SMNVEV (reference sequence). CDR3 sequence reads: CASSWATGELFF. In DNA form, the CDR3 reads TGTGCCAGCAGTTGGGCCACCGGGGAGCTGTTTTTT.

The J gene is TRBJ2-7, the V gene TRBV2, with 10 nucleotides matching TRBD1. Germline CDR1 SNHLY, CDR2 FYNNEI. The length of the CDR3 is 15 residues. Trimming removed 10 bases from V and 4 bases from J; junction bases left unmatched: 13. The CDR3 DNA sequence: TGTGCCACCCAGCCTTGGACAGGGGGTCGTTACGAGCAGTACTTC. Protein sequence: CATQPWTGGRYEQYF.

The V and J genes are TRBV30 and TRBJ2-7, with a possible D match to TRBD2 (6 bases). This CDR3 spans 14 amino acids. Germline CDR1 is GTSNPN and CDR2 is SVGIG (reference sequence). Trimming took off 3 bases at V and 7 bases at J, with 19 bases between the two ends. Here the CDR3 reads CAWSVAGLAKEQYF. In DNA form, the CDR3 reads TGTGCCTGGAGCGTCGCGGGGCTAGCCAAGGAGCAGTACTTC.

J is TRBJ1-4 and V is TRBV10-3; D uncertain. There are 12 residues in the CDR3. V lost 5 bases to trimming and J lost 8 bases, with 9 bases between them. Germline CDR1 and CDR2: ENHRY and SYGVKD. Here the CDR3 reads CAISSGGEKLFF. CDR3 in DNA: TGTGCCATCAGTTCAGGTGGAGAAAAACTGTTTTTT.

This clone was detected once. The rearrangement uses TRBV30 and TRBJ2-3, with a weak D call TRBD2 (6 bases). The CDR3 is made up of 15 amino acids. Trimming pared 0 bases from V and 7 bases from J, leaving 17 bases between. Germline V gives CDR1 GTSNPN, CDR2 SVGIG (reference sequence). The DNA for the CDR3 is TGTGCCTGGAGTGTACGTCTTATGGGAGGAAATACGCAGTATTTT. Translation: CAWSVRLMGGNTQYF.

The gene calls are TRBV10-3 and TRBJ1-5; D possibly corresponds to TRBD1 (5 bases). Trimming shortened V by 6 bases and J by 7 bases, and 16 bases separated the two germline ends. CDR1 ENHRY and CDR2 SYGVKD come from the germline V gene. The CDR3 has 14 residues. The CDR3 reads CAISHAGNRQPQHF. In DNA, the CDR3 is TGTGCCATCAGCCATGCAGGGAATAGACAGCCCCAGCATTTT.

The gene calls are TRBV4-1 and TRBJ2-7; TRBD1 agrees at 8 bases. Germline lookup yields CDR1 MGHRA and CDR2 YSYEKL. Germline trimming cut 4 bases from V and 1 base from J; bases unmatched to any gene: 9. This CDR3 comprises 16 residues. In DNA, the CDR3 is TGCGCCAGCAGCCCCGACGTGGACAGGGTTTCCTACGAGCAGTACTTC. It is translated as CASSPDVDRVSYEQYF.

This chain joins TRBV28 and TRBJ1-1; 8 bases agree with TRBD1. V shed 6 bases, J shed 5 bases, and the junction held 8 bases outside the gene matches. Germline CDR1 is MDHEN and CDR2 is SYDVKM. The CDR3 has 14 residues. CDR3: CASSRTGKVTEAFF. In DNA form, the CDR3 reads TGTGCCAGCAGCCGGACAGGGAAGGTAACTGAAGCTTTCTTT.

V gene TRBV6-5 combines with J gene TRBJ2-3; the D is unclear. Germline V gives CDR1 MNHEY, CDR2 SVGAGI. The V end lost 0 bases, the J end lost 5 bases, and 12 bases lay between the germline ends. The CDR3 loop spans 15 amino acids. CDR3 region: CASSYSPISGDTQYF. DNA of the CDR3: TGTGCCAGCAGTTACTCCCCTATTTCGGGAGATACGCAGTATTTT.

V is TRBV6-5 and J is TRBJ1-5; the D is unclear. Germline V CDR1 and CDR2: MNHEY, SVGAGI. V shed 2 bases and J shed 4 bases, with 9 bases lying between them. The CDR3 loop spans 14 amino acids. In DNA form, the CDR3 reads TGTGCCAGCAGTTACGCAGGCCTAAATCAGCCCCAGCATTTT. Protein sequence: CASSYAGLNQPQHF.

The gene calls are TRBV6-2 or TRBV6-3 and TRBJ2-3, with D perhaps TRBD2 (6 bases). Deletions cut 1 base from V and 8 bases from J, with 10 bases between. CDR1 MNHEY and CDR2 SVGEGT come from the germline V gene. This CDR3 comprises 13 residues. The CDR3 loop reads CASSYFEGGTQYF. CDR3 DNA: TGTGCCAGCAGTTACTTTGAGGGAGGTACGCAGTATTTT.

The chain has TRBV6-5 and TRBJ2-1, with D perhaps TRBD2 (6 bases). Germline assignment: CDR1 MNHEY and CDR2 SVGAGI. This CDR3 contains 11 residues. V lost 6 bases and J lost 12, with 12 bases in between. The CDR3 DNA sequence: TGTGCCAGCAGGGAGGGGTACCTGCAGTTCTTC. It encodes CASREGYLQFF.

With regard to this clone: An end of the junction differs from the germline gene, which may be a read error. The chain combines TRBV15 with TRBJ1-1; D unclear. The CDR3 is 14 residues long. Germline assignment: CDR1 LNHNV and CDR2 YYDKDF (reference sequence). The CDR3 here is CATSRPSGNPEAFF. The DNA of the CDR3 is TGTGCCACCAGCAGACCGAGCGGGAACCCTGAAGCTTTCTTT.

The chain combines TRBV2 with TRBJ2-1; D gene unclear. Germline V gene data show CDR1 as SNHLY and CDR2 as FYNNEI. The length of the CDR3 is 12 residues. Trimming left V 6 bases short and J 5 bases short, with 8 bases between. The DNA of the CDR3 is TGTGCCAGCAGGTACGGTAACAATGAGCAGTTCTTC. Its translation is CASRYGNNEQFF.

V and J are TRBV24-1 and TRBJ2-5, with 8 bases fitting TRBD1. CDR1 and CDR2 (germline): KGHDR, SFDVKD. The CDR3 sequence is 15 residues long. V was pared by 3 bases and J by 5 bases, with 7 bases of the junction left unmatched. As DNA, the CDR3 is TGTGCCACCAGTGATAGGCAGGGGGCATCGGAGACCCAGTACTTC. This sequence encodes CATSDRQGASETQYF.

The chain links TRBV6-5 to TRBJ1-1; D perhaps matches TRBD1 (5 bases). With 0 bases removed from V and 1 base from J, the gap between germline ends came to 6 bases. CDR3 length: 14 amino acids. The germline V gene has CDR1 MNHEY and CDR2 SVGAGI. The CDR3 region has the DNA TGTGCCAGCAGTTACTCGACAGAGAACACTGAAGCTTTCTTT. Amino acid sequence: CASSYSTENTEAFF.

The chain couples TRBV30 to TRBJ1-2, with D unclear. V lost 3 bases, J lost 3 bases, and 11 bases lay in between. This CDR3 region has 13 residues. Germline V gene lookup returns CDR1 GTSNPN and CDR2 SVGIG (reference sequence). The CDR3 DNA is TGTGCCTGGAGCCCAGATGCTGACTATGGCTACACCTTC. It yields the protein CAWSPDADYGYTF.

The V and J genes are TRBV10-2 and TRBJ1-6, with D perhaps TRBD1 (5 bases). The length of the CDR3 is 14 residues. Trimming removed 7 bases from V and 6 bases from J, with 13 bases in between. Per germline, CDR1 WSHSY and CDR2 SAAADI. DNA of the CDR3: TGCGCCAGCAATCAGGGTATCCCTAATTCACCCCTCCACTTT. Its translation is CASNQGIPNSPLHF.

This clone was recorded once. This chain joins TRBV6-1 and TRBJ1-4; D perhaps matches TRBD1 (6 bases). Trimming left V 4 bases short and J 0 bases short, with 12 bases between. CDR3 length equals 16 residues. Germline V gene sequence: CDR1 MNHNS, CDR2 SASEGT. The CDR3 reads CASSAPTGSTNEKLFF. The CDR3 DNA reads as TGTGCCAGCAGTGCGCCAACAGGGTCAACTAATGAAAAACTGTTTTTT.

This clone was observed at least ten times. The genes are TRBV19 and TRBJ2-3; D is undetermined. The length of the CDR3 is 14 residues. V shed 4 bases and J shed 2 bases, with 10 bases lying between them. Germline V gene lookup returns CDR1 LNHDA and CDR2 SQIVND (reference sequence). The CDR3 nucleotides read TGTGCCAGTAGTAAGCGAGAAGCCACAGATACGCAGTATTTT. The encoded protein is CASSKREATDTQYF.

V and J are TRBV30 and TRBJ1-3; tentative D call: TRBD1 (6 bases). Trimming left V 8 bases short and J 4 bases short, with 15 bases between. Germline assignment: CDR1 GTSNPN and CDR2 SVGIG (reference sequence). The CDR3 consists of 13 residues. This chain's CDR3 is CAGNSQGGNTIYF. The CDR3 nucleotides read TGTGCCGGCAACTCCCAGGGGGGAAACACCATATATTTT.

V usage is TRBV11-1 and J usage is TRBJ2-7; perhaps TRBD2 as D (5 bases). Germline lookup yields CDR1 SGHAT and CDR2 FQDESV (reference sequence). The V gene lost 6 bases and the J gene lost 2 bases, with 11 bases spanning the gap. The CDR3 runs to 13 residues. The CDR3 bases are TGTGCCAGCAGAAGGACGGGGACCTACGAGCAGTACTTC. Protein product: CASRRTGTYEQYF.

The gene calls are TRBV5-5 and TRBJ1-5, with a weak D call TRBD1 (5 bases). The CDR3 length is 16 residues. CDR1 is SGHKS, CDR2 YYEKEE, per germline (reference sequence). V was cut by 0 bases and J by 3 bases, with 13 bases left in between. As DNA, the CDR3 is TGTGCCAGCAGCTTGGTCCCGGGGCGGGACAATCAGCCCCAGCATTTT. The encoded protein is CASSLVPGRDNQPQHF.

Judged by abundance, this clone is medium-sized. This chain connects TRBV7-9 to TRBJ2-3, with 10 bases matching TRBD1. Germline values: CDR1 SEHNR, CDR2 FQNEAQ (reference sequence). The CDR3 has 16 amino acids. Trimming cost V 5 bases and J 2 bases; bases outside gene matches: 7. The CDR3 sequence: CASSTGTGEVTDTQYF. The CDR3 DNA reads TGTGCCAGCAGCACCGGGACAGGGGAGGTCACAGATACGCAGTATTTT.

V gene TRBV6-6 combines with J gene TRBJ1-3; D uncertain. Per the germline V gene, CDR1 is MNHNY and CDR2 is SVGAGI (reference sequence). The CDR3 length is 16 residues. V lost 6 bases and J lost 0, with 15 bases in between. CDR3 region: CASRDQRRSSGNTIYF. CDR3 nucleotides: TGTGCCAGCAGGGATCAGAGGCGGTCCTCTGGAAACACCATATATTTT.

This clone was picked up a small number of times. The chain combines TRBV5-6 with TRBJ2-6; D is ambiguous. V was cut by 6 bases and J by 2 bases, with 12 bases left in between. Germline loops: CDR1 SGHDT, CDR2 YYEEEE. The CDR3 runs 15 residues. CDR3 protein: CASTLQSAGANVLTF. The CDR3 DNA reads as TGTGCCAGCACCTTACAGTCCGCTGGGGCCAACGTCCTGACTTTC. Variable domain in full (rest from reference TRBV5-6 and TRBJ2-6): DAGVTQSPTHLIKTRGQQVTLRCSPKSGHDTVSWYQQALGQGPQFIFQYYEEEERQRGNFPDRFSGHQFPNYSSELNVNALLLGDSALYLCASTLQSAGANVLTFGAGSRLTVL.

This clone was counted ten times or more. This sequence joins TRBV11-2 and TRBJ1-5; TRBD1 matches at 8 bases. The CDR3 has 13 amino acids. J gave up 6 bases and V 2 bases, and 0 bases lay outside the gene matches. Germline V gives CDR1 SGHAT, CDR2 FQNNGV. The CDR3 DNA sequence: TGTGCCAGCAGCTTACAGGGGGCTCAGCCCCAGCATTTT. It is translated as CASSLQGAQPQHF. The whole variable domain, filled in from reference TRBV11-2 and TRBJ1-5, reads EAGVAQSPRYKIIEKRQSVAFWCNPISGHATLYWYQQILGQGPKLLIQFQNNGVVDDSQLPKDRFSAERLKGVDSTLKIQPAKLEDSAVYLCASSLQGAQPQHFGDGTRLSIL.